The 10 T cell receptor beta chains listed next were all sequenced from one sample in a study of blood T cell repertoires in COVID-19. Generated by immunoSEQ multiplex PCR, the TCRdb table keeps only in-frame clones and is missing some. The table lists some 350,000 clones, 88% of them singletons, with under 6% in the top ten. Sequencing used PBMCs or T cells enriched from blood (not recorded which). The receptors originated from a man younger than 45 who had recovered from COVID-19.

The chain has TRBV18 and TRBJ1-1; perhaps TRBD1 as D (6 bases). CDR1 is KGHSH, CDR2 LQKENI, per germline. The CDR3 spans 15 residues. V shed 0 bases and J shed 5 bases, with 13 bases lying between them. The CDR3 DNA reads as TGTGCCAGCTCACCACCGGCAGGGGTACGGACTGAAGCTTTCTTT. Translation gives CASSPPAGVRTEAFF.

V is TRBV7-2 and J is TRBJ2-2; 8 bases agree with TRBD2. The V segment lost 7 bases and the J segment 10 bases; nucleotides outside the gene matches: 14. Germline assignment: CDR1 SGHTA and CDR2 FQGNSA. CDR3 length equals 15 residues. CDR3 sequence reads: CASNHGRAAPEELFF. The CDR3 DNA reads as TGTGCCAGCAACCACGGGAGGGCGGCGCCCGAGGAGCTGTTTTTT.

The chain joins TRBV7-8 to TRBJ1-1, with D possibly matching TRBD1 (5 bases). V was pared by 1 base and J by 5 bases, with 8 bases between. The CDR3 covers 13 residues. The germline V gene has CDR1 SGHVS and CDR2 FQNEAQ. DNA of the CDR3: TGTGCCAGCAGCTTAGACGGGGGAACTGAAGCTTTCTTT. Translated: CASSLDGGTEAFF.

This clone was seen only a few times. This chain uses TRBV5-1 with TRBJ1-1, with TRBD1 as a possible D gene (5 bases). Germline loops: CDR1 SGHRS, CDR2 YFSETQ. Trimming left V 0 bases short and J 1 base short, with 10 bases between. The CDR3 runs 15 residues. This CDR3 reads CASSLGWGSNTEAFF. DNA for the CDR3: TGCGCCAGCAGCTTGGGGTGGGGCTCGAACACTGAAGCTTTCTTT.

The J gene is TRBJ1-2, the V gene TRBV6-5; TRBD1 might be the D (5 bases). Germline V gives CDR1 MNHEY, CDR2 SVGAGI. The CDR3 is 15 residues long. V was pared by 6 bases and J by 6 bases, with 20 bases between. This chain's CDR3 is CASRQTTTGRHGYTF. CDR3 nucleotide sequence: TGTGCCAGCAGGCAAACCACAACAGGCCGGCATGGCTACACCTTC.

This clone was seen a single time. This chain links TRBV3-1 (or the pseudogene TRBV3-2) with TRBJ1-1, with D possibly TRBD1 on 5 matching bases. The CDR3 has 13 amino acids. From germline, CDR1 is LGHDT and CDR2 YNNKEL (reference sequence). V lost 0 bases and J 8 bases, leaving 10 bases between the germline ends. CDR3 nucleotides: TGTGCCAGCAGCCAAGATTGGCAGGGAGAAGCTTTCTTT. As protein: CASSQDWQGEAFF.

This clone was observed a single time. The CDR3 DNA reads TGTGCCAGCAGCCACCGGACACAGATTAACTCTGGGGCCAACGTCCTGACTTTC. This encodes CASSHRTQINSGANVLTF. V is TRBV7-3 and J is TRBJ2-6; D might be TRBD1 (5 bases). Trimming shortened V by 5 bases and J by 0 bases, and 17 bases separated the two germline ends. The CDR3 spans 18 residues. CDR1 is SGHTA, CDR2 FQGTGA, per germline.

This sequence joins TRBV6-1 and TRBJ1-6; 9 bases are shared with TRBD1. The CDR3 is 15 residues long. CDR1 is MNHNS, CDR2 SASEGT, per germline. With 2 bases clipped from V and 8 bases from J, the junction kept 4 bases outside the gene matches. The CDR3 sequence: CASSEWTGVDSPLHF. CDR3 coding DNA: TGTGCCAGCAGTGAATGGACAGGGGTTGATTCACCCCTCCACTTT.

V is TRBV6-5 and J is TRBJ2-5, with TRBD2 matching over 8 bases. With 4 bases clipped from V and 3 bases from J, the junction kept 4 bases outside the gene matches. CDR1 and CDR2 from the germline V gene are MNHEY and SVGAGI. The CDR3 runs to 14 residues. CDR3: CASSSGTSEETQYF. CDR3 nucleotides: TGTGCCAGCAGTTCGGGGACTAGTGAAGAGACCCAGTACTTC.

The chain's CDR3 is CASSSFGGTYEQYF. In nucleotides, the CDR3 is TGTGCCAGCAGTTCCTTCGGGGGAACCTACGAGCAGTACTTC. The genes are TRBV27 and TRBJ2-7; maybe TRBD2 (6 bases). Germline CDR1 and CDR2: MNHEY and SMNVEV (reference sequence). The CDR3 consists of 14 residues. Trimming took 4 bases from V and 2 from J, leaving 12 bases between them.